The clone carrying this TCR beta chain was picked up many times. TCR beta CDR3 region amplification was performed from RNA transcripts. In the first-round RT-PCR of the TCR CDR3, the HTBI primer set was used. One entry per CDR3 protein results from TCRdb running MiXCR on the multiplex PCR reads. Of a few hundred thousand distinct CDR3 sequences in the sample, around 42% were seen once. With V trimmed by 5 bases and J by 2 bases, 14 bases remained unmatched. The CDR3 length is 19 residues. The germline gives CDR1 SGHAT, CDR2 FQNNGV. This entry comes from a study of T cells in Graves' hyperthyroidism and ophthalmopathy. Patients were aged 18 to 65, had disease duration under 2 months, and had newly diagnosed hyperthyroidism.

V and J are TRBV11-2 and TRBJ2-7; 14 bases map to TRBD2. The sequenced sample was peripheral blood or thyroid tissue (not recorded which). This clonotype originated in a woman between 18 and 30 years old with Graves' hyperthyroidism. The CDR3 here is CASSHHSGLAGARPYEQYF. In DNA form, the CDR3 reads TGTGCCAGCAGCCACCATTCGGGACTAGCGGGAGCCAGACCCTACGAGCAGTACTTC.